This T cell receptor (beta chain) was found in a study of T cell clones after liver transplantation. Turning to the study itself: Liver transplant recipients had immunosuppression withdrawal attempted within 2 years. Tolerance: complete withdrawal held at least one year, liver enzymes staying within twice normal.

Broader study findings: Graft donor-reactive T cells possibly entered the graft instead of undergoing deletion.

Germline lookup yields CDR1 SGHRS and CDR2 YFSETQ. The CDR3 has 13 residues. Trimming cost V 4 bases and J 7 bases, with 15 bases left between them. Using immunoSEQ multiplex PCR, the repertoire was profiled, and TCRdb retains in-frame clones only, with some absent. The sample consists of 10,000 or so clones, about 78% of them appearing once. As to this clone: Its antigen is currently unknown.

Sequencing was performed on CD8+ T cells from blood, taken at the 22-month timepoint. The source is a human patient who received a liver transplant. Some T cells here may be from the graft donor. The chain couples TRBV5-1 to TRBJ2-7; the D gene is possibly TRBD2 (6 bases). The CDR3 DNA sequence: TGCGCCAGCAGCCCCAGACCGCGGGGTGAGCAGTACTTC. Its protein product is CASSPRPRGEQYF.